This T cell receptor beta chain was sequenced during a study of low-dose radiotherapy and immunotherapy resistance in tumors. Germline CDR1 SGHAT, CDR2 FQNNGV. CDR3 length: 17 residues. V shed 0 bases and J 8 bases; nucleotides not matched to a gene: 12. Nivolumab, ipilimumab, aspirin, low-dose cyclophosphamide and low-dose radiotherapy were all administered to the donors. TRAV- and TRBV-specific primers were used for first-strand cDNA, which covered alpha and beta chains. With a constant-region primer and a V-primer adapter, TCRs were subjected to 15 to 25 PCR cycles of amplification. TCRdb reanalysed the reads using MiXCR and keeps one entry per CDR3 protein. The sample consists of 7,100 or so distinct CDR3 sequences, roughly 50% of them appearing once.

The TCR was taken from a human donor with advanced metastatic prostate, ovarian, gallbladder or colorectal cancer (not recorded which). This table probably holds off-target reads from a library built for another chain. The V gene is TRBV11-2, the J gene TRBJ2-1; 8 bases map to TRBD2. CDR3 region: CASSLDPYTTSEDEQFF. The CDR3 DNA reads as TGTGCCAGCAGCTTAGATCCATATACGACTAGCGAGGATGAGCAGTTCTTC.